This is a list of T cell receptor beta chains from one sample in a study of blood T cell repertoires in COVID-19. TCRdb's copy holds only in-frame clones and misses some; the assay was immunoSEQ multiplex PCR. This table has 200,000 or so clones, less than 90% appearing once. Input material: peripheral blood. The origin of the receptors is a woman aged 70-85 years with acute or convalescent COVID-19. The CDR3 runs from the conserved cysteine through the conserved F or W. A D gene is named only where the DNA matches it firmly. Some rows mark clone size as missing; the rest say once, few, many or name a class of expanded clone.

j_call,v_call,clone_size,d_call,cdr3_aa,cdr3_nt
TRBJ1-2,TRBV18,once,-,CASSPGGSPGYGYTF,TGTGCCAGCTCACCAGGGGGGTCTCCAGGCTATGGCTACACCTTC
TRBJ2-5,TRBV6-1,-,TRBD2,CASSELREGTQYF,TGTGCCAGCAGTGAGCTCAGGGAGGGGACCCAGTACTTC
TRBJ1-2,TRBV9,-,-,CASSARDSYGYTF,TGTGCCAGCAGCGCCAGGGATTCCTATGGCTACACCTTC
TRBJ1-3,TRBV3-1/TRBV3-2,-,-,CASSSARGYTIYF,TGTGCCAGCAGTTCCGCCCGCGGTTACACCATATATTTT
TRBJ1-4,TRBV5-5,-,TRBD1,CASSLTGQGNEKLFF,TGTGCCAGCAGCTTGACGGGACAGGGGAATGAAAAACTGTTTTTT
TRBJ1-3,TRBV19,-,-,CASSMAGIRMVSGNTIYF,TGTGCCAGTAGTATGGCAGGTATCAGGATGGTCTCTGGAAACACCATATATTTT
TRBJ2-7,TRBV28,-,TRBD2,CASSRASGIYEQYF,TGTGCCAGCAGTCGTGCTAGCGGGATCTACGAGCAGTACTTC
TRBJ2-7,TRBV2,-,-,CASSKGGTRYEQYF,TGTGCCAGCAGTAAAGGCGGGACCCGATACGAGCAGTACTTC
TRBJ1-1,TRBV3-1/TRBV3-2,-,TRBD1,CASSQTGAPNTEAFF,TGTGCCAGCAGCCAGACAGGGGCACCGAACACTGAAGCTTTCTTT
TRBJ2-1,TRBV19,-,TRBD2,CASSLAGGTGEQFF,TGTGCCAGTAGTTTGGCGGGAGGCACCGGTGAGCAGTTCTTC
TRBJ2-7,TRBV7-8,-,TRBD1,CASSSPRQGAIGYEQYF,TGTGCCAGCAGCTCCCCGCGCCAGGGGGCAATCGGCTACGAGCAGTACTTC
TRBJ1-2,TRBV27,-,-,CASSGREGGYGYTF,TGTGCCAGCAGTGGTAGGGAAGGGGGCTATGGCTACACCTTC
TRBJ1-6,TRBV11-3,-,TRBD1,CASSLGRDRGRNSPLHF,TGTGCCAGCAGCCTAGGCCGGGACAGGGGTCGGAATTCACCCCTCCACTTT
TRBJ2-3,TRBV19,-,-,CASSNPSTVRGTDTQYF,TGTGCCAGTAGTAACCCATCGACAGTCCGTGGCACAGATACGCAGTATTTT
TRBJ1-2,TRBV4-3,-,TRBD1,CASSPEGASTTGYTF,TGCGCCAGCAGCCCTGAGGGGGCTTCGACGACGGGCTACACCTTC
TRBJ1-2,TRBV7-2,-,TRBD1,CASSLRDREHGYTF,TGTGCCAGCAGCTTAAGGGACAGGGAACACGGCTACACCTTC
TRBJ1-3,TRBV6-1,once,-,CASSDGGKDTIYF,TGTGCCAGCAGTGATGGGGGGAAAGACACCATATATTTT
TRBJ1-5,TRBV5-5,-,-,CASQGEGNQPQHF,TGTGCCAGTCAAGGGGAGGGCAATCAGCCCCAGCATTTT
TRBJ1-2,TRBV19,-,TRBD1,CASRGQGGGYTF,TGTGCCAGTAGGGGACAGGGTGGAGGCTACACCTTC
TRBJ2-1,TRBV18,-,TRBD2,CASSHGLAGATGNEQFF,TGTGCCAGCTCACACGGACTAGCGGGGGCCACGGGAAATGAGCAGTTCTTC
TRBJ1-2,TRBV2,-,TRBD1,CASSDPQGRSYGYTF,TGTGCCAGCTCCGACCCACAGGGGCGCAGCTATGGCTACACCTTC
TRBJ2-2,TRBV5-4,-,-,CASSLALNTGELFF,TGTGCCAGCAGCTTGGCACTAAACACCGGGGAGCTGTTTTTT
TRBJ2-1,TRBV2,-,TRBD1,CASTRDRGFDEQFF,TGTGCCAGTACCCGGGACAGGGGATTTGATGAGCAGTTCTTC
TRBJ2-2,TRBV7-2,-,-,CASSLSWNRRNTGELFF,TGTGCCAGCAGCTTAAGCTGGAACAGACGGAACACCGGGGAGCTGTTTTTT
TRBJ1-1,TRBV11-2,-,-,CASSSGGGARTEAFF,TGTGCCAGCAGTTCAGGCGGGGGGGCTCGGACTGAAGCTTTCTTT
TRBJ2-1,TRBV19,-,TRBD1,CASSIGSGGLDEQFF,TGTGCCAGTAGTATAGGGTCAGGGGGCTTGGATGAGCAGTTCTTC
TRBJ1-1,TRBV7-3,-,-,CASSLGRGPPLNTEAFF,TGTGCCAGCAGCTTAGGTAGGGGCCCCCCTCTAAACACTGAAGCTTTCTTT
TRBJ1-6,TRBV7-2,-,TRBD1,CASSLEDRAPLHF,TGTGCCAGCAGCTTGGAGGACAGGGCACCCCTCCACTTT
TRBJ1-4,TRBV7-9,-,-,CASSSQGGQFGKLFF,TGTGCCAGCAGTTCACAGGGAGGGCAATTTGGAAAACTGTTTTTT
TRBJ2-2,TRBV4-1,-,TRBD2,CASSQVPAGGRAGGELFF,TGCGCCAGCAGCCAAGTGCCAGCGGGGGGACGAGCCGGCGGGGAGCTGTTTTTT
TRBJ1-2,TRBV5-1,-,-,CASSLEPGPYGYTF,TGCGCCAGCAGCTTGGAGCCGGGTCCTTATGGCTACACCTTC
TRBJ2-2,TRBV11-2,-,TRBD2,CASSFSAGANTGELFF,TGTGCCAGCAGCTTCTCGGCGGGGGCGAACACCGGGGAGCTGTTTTTT
TRBJ1-2,TRBV2,-,-,CASSVGGRNYGYTF,TGTGCCAGCAGTGTCGGAGGGCGTAACTATGGCTACACCTTC
TRBJ2-7,TRBV11-2,-,TRBD1,CASSFLSQGAGEQYF,TGTGCCAGCAGCTTCCTCAGCCAGGGGGCCGGCGAGCAGTACTTC
TRBJ1-1,TRBV29-1,-,-,CSVAPTTAEAFF,TGCAGCGTCGCCCCCACGACAGCTGAAGCTTTCTTT
TRBJ2-7,TRBV10-2,-,TRBD2,CASRRLAGGLLVYEQYF,TGCGCCAGCAGGAGACTAGCGGGAGGACTCCTAGTCTACGAGCAGTACTTC
TRBJ2-7,TRBV4-2,-,-,CASSQAASQVAYEQYF,TGTGCCAGCAGCCAAGCAGCCTCGCAGGTTGCCTACGAGCAGTACTTC
TRBJ2-2,TRBV7-2,-,-,CASSAVEGGELFF,TGTGCCAGCAGCGCGGTTGAGGGCGGGGAGCTGTTTTTT
TRBJ2-1,TRBV27,-,-,CASSFRGSSYNEQFF,TGTGCCAGCAGTTTTAGGGGAAGCTCCTACAATGAGCAGTTCTTC
TRBJ2-7,TRBV18,-,-,CASSTDYEQYF,TGTGCCAGCTCAACAGACTACGAGCAGTACTTC
TRBJ1-5,TRBV19,once,-,CASQGNPSQPQHF,TGTGCCAGTCAGGGGAACCCTAGTCAGCCCCAGCATTTT
TRBJ1-1,TRBV11-3,-,-,CASSYGGRRAEAFF,TGTGCCAGCAGCTACGGTGGTCGGAGGGCTGAAGCTTTCTTT
TRBJ2-2,TRBV5-1,-,TRBD1,CASSFPGQGTGELFF,TGCGCCAGCAGCTTCCCCGGACAGGGGACCGGGGAGCTGTTTTTT
TRBJ1-1,TRBV27,-,-,CASSVNRVDTEAFF,TGTGCCAGCAGTGTCAACAGGGTGGACACTGAAGCTTTCTTT
TRBJ2-7,TRBV6-1,-,-,CASSDRTVSYEQYF,TGTGCCAGCAGTGACCGGACAGTCTCCTACGAGCAGTACTTC
TRBJ2-7,TRBV11-2,-,-,CASSLSVANYEQYF,TGTGCCAGCAGCTTATCCGTAGCGAACTACGAGCAGTACTTC
TRBJ2-1,TRBV9,-,TRBD2,CASSEGTTFNEQFF,TGTGCCAGCAGCGAGGGGACTACCTTCAATGAGCAGTTCTTC
TRBJ1-4,TRBV18,-,-,CASSPQGVNEKLFF,TGTGCCAGCTCACCACAGGGGGTTAATGAAAAACTGTTTTTT
TRBJ2-3,TRBV6-6,-,TRBD2,CATDSGASTDTQYF,TGTGCCACCGATAGCGGGGCGAGCACAGATACGCAGTATTTT
TRBJ1-2,TRBV5-5,-,-,CASSLGLSTNYGYTF,TGTGCCAGCAGCTTGGGCCTATCAACTAACTATGGCTACACCTTC
TRBJ2-5,TRBV7-2,-,TRBD2,CASSLGLAGGGGETQYF,TGTGCCAGCAGCCTGGGACTAGCGGGAGGTGGAGGGGAGACCCAGTACTTC
TRBJ1-5,TRBV2,-,-,CASSDSGGRSGNQPQHF,TGTGCCAGCAGTGATTCGGGGGGCCGGTCGGGCAATCAGCCCCAGCATTTT
TRBJ1-5,TRBV19,-,-,CATTGQFDQPQHF,TGTGCCACTACGGGACAATTCGATCAGCCCCAGCATTTT